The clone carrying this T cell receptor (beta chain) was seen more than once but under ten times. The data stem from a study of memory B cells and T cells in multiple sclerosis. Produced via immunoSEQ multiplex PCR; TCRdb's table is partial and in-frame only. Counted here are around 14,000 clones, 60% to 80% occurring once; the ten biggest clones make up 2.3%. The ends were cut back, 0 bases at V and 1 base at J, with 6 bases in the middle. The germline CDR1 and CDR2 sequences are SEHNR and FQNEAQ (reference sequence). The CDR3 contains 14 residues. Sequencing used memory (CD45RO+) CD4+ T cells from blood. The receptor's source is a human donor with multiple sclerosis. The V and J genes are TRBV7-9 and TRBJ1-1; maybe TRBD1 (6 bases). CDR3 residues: CASSLAGGNTEAFF. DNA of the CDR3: TGTGCCAGCAGCTTAGCAGGGGGGAACACTGAAGCTTTCTTT. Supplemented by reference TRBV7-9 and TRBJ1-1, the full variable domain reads DTGVSQNPRHKITKRGQNVTFRCDPISEHNRLYWYRQTLGQGPEFLTYFQNEAQLEKSRLLSDRFSAERPKGSFSTLEIQRTEQGDSAMYLCASSLAGGNTEAFFGQGTRLTVV.